These 26 T cell receptor beta chains share one sample of origin, sequenced in a study of regulatory T cells in long-lasting Graves disease. Time point specified: newly diagnosed GD, antithyroid drugs for less than 3 months. The TCR library was made from RNA extracted from PBMCs. In building TCR beta libraries, iRepertoire HTBI primers were used together with Arm-PCR of CDR3 regions. A single record per CDR3 protein comes from TCRdb applying MiXCR to the multiplex PCR reads. The table has about 440,000 distinct CDR3 sequences, more than 13% seen once. This same sample was also taken into another study, of T cells in Graves' hyperthyroidism and ophthalmopathy.

The source material was peripheral blood mononuclear cells (PBMCs), sampled at new diagnosis, from a patient treated with antithyroid drugs. These receptors came from a young woman with Graves disease.

This clonotype was seen a handful of times. This chain connects TRBV29-1 to TRBJ1-2, with a tentative D call TRBD1 (6 bases). This CDR3 has 16 amino acids. In germline, CDR1 is SQVTM, CDR2 ANQGSEA. V lost 4 bases and J lost 2, with 20 bases in between. The DNA for the CDR3 is TGCAGCGTTGCCAAATTAGTGGGGGCGGGAAACTATGGCTACACCTTC. As protein: CSVAKLVGAGNYGYTF. The full variable domain, with the rest looked up from reference TRBV29-1 and TRBJ1-2, is SAVISQKPSRDICQRGTSLTIQCQVDSQVTMMFWYRQQPGQSLTLIATANQGSEATYESGFVIDKFPISRPNLTFSTLTVSNMSPEDSSIYLCSVAKLVGAGNYGYTFGSGTRLTVV.

Here the CDR3 DNA reads TGTGCCAGCAGCATTTATCTAGCGGGACTCTACGAGCAGTACTTC. The encoded protein is CASSIYLAGLYEQYF. The chain couples TRBV11-1 to TRBJ2-7, with 9 bases that match TRBD2. The CDR3 sequence is 15 residues long. The V gene end was trimmed by 5 bases and the J gene end by 3 bases; junction bases not matched to a gene: 8. Germline-derived CDR1 and CDR2 are SGHAT and FQDESV (reference sequence).

The chain combines TRBV7-2 with TRBJ1-2; TRBD1 matches at 9 bases. Germline V lookup: CDR1 SGHTA, CDR2 FQGNSA. The CDR3 loop spans 15 amino acids. V was pared by 5 bases and J by 7 bases, with 11 bases of the junction left unmatched. The CDR3 loop reads CASSPRGDRVFGYTF. The CDR3 nucleotides are TGTGCCAGCAGCCCACGTGGGGACAGGGTGTTTGGCTACACCTTC.

This clonotype was seen at least ten times. V gene TRBV30 combines with J gene TRBJ2-7; no reliable D call. CDR3 length equals 13 residues. Germline CDR1 GTSNPN, CDR2 SVGIG (reference sequence). Trimming took 0 bases from V and 5 from J, leaving 11 bases between them. CDR3 in DNA: TGTGCCTGGAGTGTACTATGGTTCCACGAGCAGTACTTC. This gives the protein CAWSVLWFHEQYF.

The sample holds many counts of this clonotype. The V call is TRBV9, the J call TRBJ1-5; a weak D match, TRBD1 (5 bases). Trimming left V 0 bases short and J 4 bases short, with 8 bases between. Germline V gene data show CDR1 as SGDLS and CDR2 as YYNGEE. The CDR3 spans 14 residues. As DNA, the CDR3 is TGTGCCAGCAGCGTAGGCGGGGGTAATCAGCCCCAGCATTTT. It encodes CASSVGGGNQPQHF.

This rearrangement joins TRBV24-1 to TRBJ1-6, with no clear D. Trimming took off 2 bases at V and 10 bases at J, with 11 bases between the two ends. From germline, CDR1 is KGHDR and CDR2 SFDVKD. There are 14 residues in the CDR3. The CDR3 DNA reads as TGTGCCACCAGTGATTACGGGGAAGGCTCACCCCTCCACTTT. Protein: CATSDYGEGSPLHF.

In its sample, this clonotype was seen a few times. The chain joins TRBV28 to TRBJ2-6; 7 nucleotides align to TRBD1. The V gene's germline CDR1 is MDHEN and CDR2 SYDVKM. V lost 5 bases and J lost 3; bases outside the gene matches: 7. This CDR3 contains 16 residues. The CDR3 spells CASSPQTGFGANVLTF. CDR3 DNA: TGTGCCAGCAGTCCCCAGACAGGGTTTGGGGCCAACGTCCTGACTTTC.

This clonotype has only a few counts. The chain joins TRBV7-8 to TRBJ2-1; perhaps TRBD2 as D (5 bases). Germline assignment: CDR1 SGHVS and CDR2 FQNEAQ. The V end lost 4 bases, the J end lost 5 bases, and 18 bases lay between the germline ends. The CDR3 runs to 16 residues. The CDR3, as DNA: TGTGCCAGCAGCTCTCCTCCTGATCGGGAAGACAATGAGCAGTTCTTC. This codes for CASSSPPDREDNEQFF. Full variable domain (outside the CDR3, taken from reference TRBV7-8 and TRBJ2-1): GAGVSQSPRYKVAKRGQDVALRCDPISGHVSLFWYQQALGQGPEFLTYFQNEAQLDKSGLPSDRFFAERPEGSVSTLKIQRTQQEDSAVYLCASSSPPDREDNEQFFGPGTRLTVL.

This clonotype was seen more than once but under ten times. The V call is TRBV14, the J call TRBJ2-1; 14 nucleotides match TRBD2. Per germline, CDR1 SGHDN and CDR2 FVKESK. The CDR3 covers 18 residues. Trimming cost V 4 bases and J 1 base; bases outside gene matches: 6. Written as DNA, the CDR3 is TGTGCCAGCAGCCCCTGGACTAGCGGGAGGATGTCCTACAATGAGCAGTTCTTC. Translated, it gives CASSPWTSGRMSYNEQFF.

This clonotype appeared many times. CDR3 coding DNA: TGTGCCAGCAGTTTGGGTCAGGGAATCCAAGAGACCCAGTACTTC. It codes for CASSLGQGIQETQYF. The J gene is TRBJ2-5, the V gene TRBV12-3 or TRBV12-4; D is perhaps TRBD1 (5 bases). This CDR3 has 15 residues. Trimming took 3 bases from V and 1 from J, leaving 12 bases between them.

This clonotype was counted many times. The CDR3 carries no conserved terminal phenylalanine or tryptophan, so it likely arises from a read error. The gene calls are TRBV11-1 and TRBJ1-1; 7 nucleotides line up with TRBD1. This CDR3 is 16 amino acids long. V trimming: 4 bases; J trimming: 0 bases; junction bases outside the gene matches: 8. The germline CDR1 and CDR2 sequences are SGHAT and FQDESV (reference sequence). CDR3 protein: CASSSRDSVVNTEAFL. The CDR3 DNA follows: TGTGCCAGCAGCTCCAGGGACAGCGTCGTGAACACTGAAGCTTTCCTT.

This clonotype showed up many times. The chain uses TRBV12-3 or TRBV12-4 and TRBJ1-4; D is uncertain. Trimming left V 6 bases short and J 8 bases short, with 10 bases between. This CDR3 has 12 amino acids. The CDR3 sequence is CASSPIGEKLFF. The DNA of the CDR3 is TGTGCCAGCAGCCCCATTGGGGAAAAACTGTTTTTT.

This chain links TRBV7-3 with TRBJ2-1; 8 nucleotides match TRBD2. The CDR3 length is 12 residues. V trimming: 1 base; J trimming: 15 bases; junction bases outside the gene matches: 5. Germline V CDR1 and CDR2: SGHTA, FQGTGA. CDR3 in amino acids: CASSLRGGRPFF. In DNA form, the CDR3 reads TGTGCCAGCAGCTTAAGAGGCGGGAGGCCGTTCTTC.

Ten or more counts support this clonotype. The V gene is TRBV7-8, the J gene TRBJ2-7, with D uncertain. The CDR3 spans 14 residues. With 0 bases removed from V and 3 bases from J, the gap between germline ends came to 9 bases. Germline CDR1 is SGHVS and CDR2 is FQNEAQ. The CDR3 DNA reads as TGTGCCAGCAGCTTAGCGCAACAGATCTACGAGCAGTACTTC. Encoded protein: CASSLAQQIYEQYF.

This clonotype was counted between two and nine times. The chain employs TRBV20-1 and TRBJ2-6; TRBD2 agrees at 9 bases. Germline V gene data show CDR1 as DFQATT and CDR2 as SNEGSKA (reference sequence). Unmatched junction bases numbered 2, after V lost 3 bases and J lost 2 bases. This CDR3 is 15 amino acids long. CDR3 nucleotides: TGCAGTGCTAGTGGCGGGGGGGCTGGGGCCAACGTCCTGACTTTC. It specifies CSASGGGAGANVLTF.

This clonotype was counted ten times or more. The V gene is TRBV18, the J gene TRBJ2-7, with a possible D match to TRBD2 (6 bases). The germline gives CDR1 KGHSH, CDR2 LQKENI. Trimming left V 2 bases short and J 2 bases short, with 7 bases between. CDR3 length: 13 residues. This CDR3 is CASSPASAYEQYF. The CDR3 bases are TGTGCCAGCTCACCAGCTAGCGCCTACGAGCAGTACTTC.

This clonotype was counted ten times or more. The V gene is TRBV12-3 or TRBV12-4, the J gene TRBJ2-3; either TRBD1 or TRBD2 may supply D (5 bases each). V lost 4 bases and J lost 3, with 23 bases in between. The CDR3 sequence is 18 residues long. CDR3 sequence (DNA): TGTGCCAGCAGTTCCGCCATTAACGGGGCTGCGAGGACAGATACGCAGTATTTT. This gives the protein CASSSAINGAARTDTQYF.

Many counts were recorded for this clonotype. This chain uses TRBV3-1 with TRBJ2-1, with D perhaps TRBD1 or TRBD2 (5 bases each). V was clipped by 0 bases and J by 2 bases, with 11 bases between them. This CDR3 is built from 16 residues. Germline CDR1 and CDR2: LGHDT and YNNKEL (reference sequence). Here the CDR3 DNA reads TGTGCCAGCAGCCAAGACCCCGGGACGGCCTACAATGAGCAGTTCTTC. This encodes CASSQDPGTAYNEQFF.

Comments on this clonotype: The junction departs from the called germline gene at one end, perhaps through a read error. The rearrangement links TRBV11-2 to TRBJ2-7; D is ambiguous. This CDR3 is built from 14 residues. CDR1 SGHAT and CDR2 FQNNGV come from the germline V gene. CDR3 DNA sequence: TGTGCCAGCAGCTTAGTAGTAGGCGGCTACGGGCAGTACTTC. Translation gives CASSLVVGGYGQYF.

Only a few counts were recorded for this clonotype. V is TRBV24-1 and J is TRBJ2-2, with 7 bases identical to TRBD1. CDR1 KGHDR and CDR2 SFDVKD come from the germline V gene. This CDR3 contains 17 residues. V dropped 5 bases and J dropped 1; count of bases not matched to a gene: 9. The chain's CDR3 is CATSGSWDSLNTGELFF. The CDR3 DNA sequence: TGTGCCACCAGTGGAAGTTGGGACAGCCTGAACACCGGGGAGCTGTTTTTT.

This clonotype was seen at least ten times. The chain uses TRBV7-2 and TRBJ1-2, with 9 nucleotides matching TRBD1. V gave up 5 bases and J gave up 7 bases; unmatched junction bases: 17. CDR1 SGHTA and CDR2 FQGNSA come from the germline V gene. The CDR3 extends over 17 amino acids. CDR3 sequence reads: CASSHPPQTGTGFGYTF. The CDR3 DNA reads as TGTGCCAGCAGCCACCCTCCACAAACCGGGACAGGGTTTGGCTACACCTTC.

Many counts were recorded for this clonotype. This chain connects TRBV6-1 to TRBJ1-5; maybe TRBD1 (6 bases). There are 18 residues in the CDR3. V lost 4 bases to trimming and J lost 0 bases, with 19 bases between them. Per germline, CDR1 MNHNS and CDR2 SASEGT. The CDR3 sequence: CASSGRAGVRYSNQPQHF. DNA for the CDR3: TGTGCCAGCAGTGGGCGAGCAGGGGTTAGATATAGCAATCAGCCCCAGCATTTT.

On this clonotype: A much larger clone differs from this one at a single base, so this may be a read error. The J gene is TRBJ2-2, the V gene TRBV5-1; possible D gene TRBD2, 6 bases. Germline CDR1 SGHRS, CDR2 YFSETQ. The CDR3 consists of 16 residues. V lost 2 bases to trimming and J lost 7 bases, with 18 bases between them. In nucleotides, the CDR3 is TGCGCCAGCAGCTTACTCGCGGGGCCCGTGATCGGGGAGCTGTTTTTT. This encodes CASSLLAGPVIGELFF.

There are a few counts of this clonotype. The V gene is TRBV19, the J gene TRBJ1-6; no clear D. This CDR3 region has 14 residues. V was cut by 1 base and J by 9 bases, with 10 bases left in between. Looked up from germline, CDR1 is LNHDA and CDR2 is SQIVND (reference sequence). CDR3 region: CASSIGQQSSPLHF. In DNA, the CDR3 is TGTGCCAGTAGTATAGGTCAGCAGAGTTCACCCCTCCACTTT. The whole variable domain, remainder taken from reference TRBV19 and TRBJ1-6, is DGGITQSPKYLFRKEGQNVTLSCEQNLNHDAMYWYRQDPGQGLRLIYYSQIVNDFQKGDIAEGYSVSREKKESFPLTVTSAQKNPTAFYLCASSIGQQSSPLHFGNGTRLTVT.

This clonotype was seen at least ten times. The chain has TRBV12-3 or TRBV12-4 and TRBJ2-2, with unresolved D. With 6 bases removed from V and 5 bases from J, the gap between germline ends came to 10 bases. CDR3 length: 13 residues. The DNA for the CDR3 is TGTGCCAGCAGACCCCAAGTTACCGGGGAGCTGTTTTTT. Its protein product is CASRPQVTGELFF.

This clonotype was recorded a few times. This likely stems from a read error, as it lies one base from a far larger clone. V usage is TRBV11-2 and J usage is TRBJ2-3, with D uncertain. Germline CDR1 and CDR2: SGHAT and FQNNGV. This CDR3 has 12 residues. V was trimmed by 0 bases and J by 5 bases, leaving 3 bases between them. The CDR3, as DNA: TGTGCCAGCAGCTTAGATATAGATACGCAGTATTTT. As protein: CASSLDIDTQYF.